The text below deals with one T cell receptor (beta chain). Its antigen is currently unknown. V was clipped by 4 bases and J by 3 bases, with 7 bases between them. CDR1 and CDR2 from the germline V gene are LNHNV and YYDKDF (reference sequence). This CDR3 has 13 residues. This record comes from a study of PD-1 blockade in classical Hodgkin lymphoma. Study background: Patients were dosed intravenously with nivolumab at 3 mg/kg every 2 weeks.

Every one of the patients relapsed after autologous stem cell transplantation (brentuximab vedotin exposure was variable). The method was immunoSEQ multiplex PCR; TCRdb's version includes in-frame clones alone and lacks a portion of them. This sample has about 110,000 clones, with about nine tenths found just once. Study-level points and caveats: Newly diagnosed patients had baseline TCR diversity that was reportedly lower than that of healthy donors. In CD4+ cells, TCR diversity went up significantly by C4D1, but in CD8+ cells it did not.

The chain employs TRBV15 and TRBJ2-1; D perhaps matches TRBD1 (5 bases). Sequencing used peripheral blood mononuclear cells (PBMCs), obtained before the second cycle of nivolumab. This receptor was obtained from a human donor with classical Hodgkin lymphoma. The CDR3 loop reads CATSKTDYNEQFF. The CDR3 DNA reads TGTGCCACCAGCAAGACAGACTACAATGAGCAGTTCTTC.